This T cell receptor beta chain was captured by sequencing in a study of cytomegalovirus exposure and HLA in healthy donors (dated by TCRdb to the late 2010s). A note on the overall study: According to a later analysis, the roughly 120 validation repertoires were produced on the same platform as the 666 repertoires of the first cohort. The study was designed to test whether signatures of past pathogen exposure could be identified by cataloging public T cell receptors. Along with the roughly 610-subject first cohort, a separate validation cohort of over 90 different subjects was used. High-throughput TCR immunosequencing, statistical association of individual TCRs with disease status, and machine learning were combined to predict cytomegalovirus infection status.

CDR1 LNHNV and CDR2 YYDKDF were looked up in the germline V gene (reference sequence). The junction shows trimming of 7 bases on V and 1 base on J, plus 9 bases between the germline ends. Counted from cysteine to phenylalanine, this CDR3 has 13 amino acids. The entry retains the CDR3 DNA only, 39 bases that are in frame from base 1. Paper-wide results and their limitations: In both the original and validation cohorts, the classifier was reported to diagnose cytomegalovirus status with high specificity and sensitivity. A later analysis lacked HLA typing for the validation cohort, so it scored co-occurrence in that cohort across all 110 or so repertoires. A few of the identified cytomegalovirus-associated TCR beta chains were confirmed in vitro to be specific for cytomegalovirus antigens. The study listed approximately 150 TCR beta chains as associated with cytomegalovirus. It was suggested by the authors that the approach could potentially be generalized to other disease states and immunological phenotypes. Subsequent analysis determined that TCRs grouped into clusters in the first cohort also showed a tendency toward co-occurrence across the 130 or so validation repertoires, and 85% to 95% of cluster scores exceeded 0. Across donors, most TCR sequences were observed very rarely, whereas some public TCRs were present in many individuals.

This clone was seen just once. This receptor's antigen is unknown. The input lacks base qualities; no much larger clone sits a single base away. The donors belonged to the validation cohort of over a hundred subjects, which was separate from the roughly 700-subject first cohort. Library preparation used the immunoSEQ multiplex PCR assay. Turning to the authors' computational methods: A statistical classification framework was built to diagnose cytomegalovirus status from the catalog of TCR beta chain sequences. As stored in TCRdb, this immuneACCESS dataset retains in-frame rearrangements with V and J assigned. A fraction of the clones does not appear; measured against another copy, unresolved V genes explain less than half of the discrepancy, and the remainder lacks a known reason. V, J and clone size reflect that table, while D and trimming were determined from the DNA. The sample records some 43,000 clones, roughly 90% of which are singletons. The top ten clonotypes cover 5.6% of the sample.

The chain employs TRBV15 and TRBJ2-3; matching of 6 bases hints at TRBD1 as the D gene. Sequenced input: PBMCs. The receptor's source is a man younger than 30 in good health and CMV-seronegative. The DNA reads TGTGCCACCAAACAGGGAGGCACAGATACGCAGTATTTT. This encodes CATKQGGTDTQYF.